The rows below give T cell receptor beta chains drawn from one sample of a study of Graves' ophthalmopathy and Graves' hyperthyroidism. Using its own MiXCR run on the multiplex PCR reads, TCRdb lists one record per CDR3 protein. Of some 160,000 distinct CDR3 sequences detected, about two fifths appear once; the ten largest clones hold nearly 9%. The sample taken for sequencing was peripheral blood. These receptors all come from a man aged 25-40 years with Graves' ophthalmopathy. Each CDR3 is given with its conserved first and last residue. A D gene is named only where the DNA matches it firmly. Some rows have no size entry. The others give once, few or many, or a class for an expanded clone.

d_gene | j_gene | abundance | v_gene | CDR3aa | CDR3nt
TRBD2 | TRBJ2-2 | many | TRBV30 | CAWSVALAGNTGELFF | TGTGCCTGGAGTGTAGCGCTAGCGGGAAACACCGGGGAGCTGTTTTTT
. | TRBJ2-7 | many | TRBV27 | CASSLRESVYEQYF | TGTGCCAGCAGTTTACGGGAGTCGGTCTACGAGCAGTACTTC
. | TRBJ2-2 | . | TRBV6-1 | CASSFDRASSFTGGLFF | TGTGCCAGCAGCTTCGACAGGGCTTCTTCGTTCACCGGGGGGCTGTTTTTT
. | TRBJ1-1 | . | TRBV6-2/TRBV6-3 | CASSIAPHTEAFF | TGTGCCAGCAGCATCGCCCCTCACACTGAAGCTTTCTTT
TRBD1 | TRBJ2-7 | many | TRBV20-1 | CSARQGQGPYEQYF | TGCAGTGCTAGACAAGGACAGGGGCCCTACGAGCAGTACTTC
TRBD1 | TRBJ2-7 | many | TRBV4-1 | CASSHQRQGYEQYF | TGCGCCAGCAGCCACCAACGACAGGGTTACGAGCAGTACTTC
TRBD1 | TRBJ1-5 | many | TRBV30 | CAWSAGTGGDQPQHF | TGTGCCTGGAGTGCTGGGACAGGGGGGGATCAGCCCCAGCATTTT
TRBD1 | TRBJ1-2 | once | TRBV12-3/TRBV12-4 | CASSWDRGLGGYTF | TGTGCCAGCAGTTGGGACAGGGGGCTGGGGGGCTACACCTTC
. | TRBJ1-5 | . | TRBV6-1 | CASSEETGRVIVF | TGTGCCAGCAGTGAAGAGACAGGTCGGGTGATCGTTTTT
. | TRBJ1-2 | once | TRBV28 | CASSLSEGGYTF | TGTGCCAGCAGTTTATCAGAGGGTGGCTACACCTTC
TRBD1 | TRBJ2-2 | . | TRBV2 | CASSKSGQDLGELFF | TGTGCCAGCAGTAAATCGGGACAGGACCTCGGGGAGCTGTTTTTT
TRBD1 | TRBJ1-5 | many | TRBV19 | CASKGQLVLNQPQHF | TGTGCCAGTAAGGGACAGCTGGTCCTAAATCAGCCCCAGCATTTT
TRBD2 | TRBJ2-5 | . | TRBV6-1 | CASSASGYQETQYF | TGTGCCAGCAGCGCTAGCGGATACCAAGAGACCCAGTACTTC
. | TRBJ2-5 | . | TRBV7-2 | CASSLVGDSLRETQYF | TGTGCCAGCAGCTTAGTTGGGGATTCTCTGAGGGAGACCCAGTACTTC
TRBD1 | TRBJ1-5 | . | TRBV6-1 | CASSAQGTGGNQPQHF | TGTGCCAGCAGCGCGCAGGGGACAGGGGGCAATCAGCCCCAGCATTTT
TRBD2 | TRBJ2-7 | once | TRBV7-2 | CASSETSGVIGEQYF | TGTGCCAGCAGCGAGACTAGCGGCGTAATTGGCGAGCAGTACTTC
. | TRBJ2-2 | once | TRBV19 | CASRRGGSNTGELFF | TGTGCCAGTAGAAGAGGGGGGTCAAACACCGGGGAGCTGTTTTTT
TRBD2 | TRBJ2-5 | many | TRBV29-1 | CSVAPGGETQYF | TGCAGCGTTGCCCCCGGGGGGGAGACCCAGTACTTC
. | TRBJ1-1 | . | TRBV6-1 | CASNEGGGATEAFF | TGTGCCAGCAACGAAGGGGGGGGAGCGACTGAAGCTTTCTTT
TRBD1 | TRBJ1-2 | . | TRBV6-5 | CASSYLRTGGGYGYTF | TGTGCCAGCAGTTACCTTCGCACAGGGGGAGGCTATGGCTACACCTTC
TRBD1 | TRBJ1-5 | . | TRBV28 | CASSPRQGRQPQHF | TGTGCCAGCAGTCCCAGACAGGGTAGGCAGCCCCAGCATTTT
. | TRBJ1-5 | . | TRBV12-3/TRBV12-4 | CASSLDGGVNQPQHF | TGTGCCAGCAGTTTAGACGGAGGCGTCAATCAGCCCCAGCATTTT
. | TRBJ2-5 | few | TRBV7-2 | CASSLASLETQYF | TGTGCCAGCAGCTTAGCTAGCTTGGAGACCCAGTACTTC
. | TRBJ1-2 | many | TRBV7-2 | CASSFDRQNYGYTF | TGTGCCAGCAGCTTCGACAGGCAAAACTATGGCTACACCTTC
TRBD1 | TRBJ2-7 | few | TRBV6-1 | CASTDRGSYEQYF | TGTGCCAGCACTGACAGGGGTTCCTACGAGCAGTACTTC
. | TRBJ1-3 | many | TRBV7-9 | CASSGSGRYTIYF | TGTGCCAGCAGCGGAAGTGGACGCTACACCATATATTTT
. | TRBJ1-1 | . | TRBV5-1 | CASSASQLNTEAFF | TGCGCCAGCAGCGCCAGTCAATTGAACACTGAAGCTTTCTTT
. | TRBJ1-2 | . | TRBV13 | CASRRNRDTSPDGYTF | TGTGCCAGCAGACGTAACAGGGATACTTCTCCTGATGGCTACACCTTC
TRBD1 | TRBJ2-5 | many | TRBV20-1 | CSAPSGTEVTQYF | TGCAGTGCTCCTTCTGGGACAGAAGTGACCCAGTACTTC
. | TRBJ2-7 | . | TRBV4-1 | CASSQLTRTYEQYF | TGCGCCAGCAGCCAACTGACAAGGACCTACGAGCAGTACTTC
. | TRBJ1-5 | many | TRBV2 | CASSSPDSSQQPQHF | TGTGCCAGCAGTTCACCGGACTCCAGCCAGCAGCCCCAGCATTTT
TRBD1 | TRBJ1-1 | many | TRBV19 | CASSGGGVNTEAFF | TGTGCCAGTAGTGGAGGGGGCGTGAACACTGAAGCTTTCTTT
. | TRBJ1-6 | many | TRBV27 | CASSDRGAGTYNSPLHF | TGTGCCAGCAGCGATAGGGGGGCAGGAACCTATAATTCACCCCTCCACTTT
. | TRBJ2-7 | . | TRBV28 | CASSLVPSYEQYF | TGCGCCAGCAGCTTGGTCCCGTCCTACGAGCAGTACTTC
. | TRBJ2-5 | many | TRBV29-1 | CSVERAETQYF | TGCAGCGTTGAAAGGGCTGAGACCCAGTACTTC
TRBD2 | TRBJ2-7 | few | TRBV6-2/TRBV6-3 | CASSYIWGLTYEQYF | TGTGCCAGCAGTTACATCTGGGGACTAACCTACGAGCAGTACTTC
TRBD1 | TRBJ1-6 | once | TRBV25-1 | CASRDLRTGKGSPLHF | TGTGCCAGCAGAGACTTAAGGACAGGGAAGGGTTCACCCCTCCACTTT
. | TRBJ2-7 | many | TRBV11-2 | CASSLGSSLSSYEQYF | TGTGCCAGCAGCTTAGGGAGCTCCTTAAGCTCCTACGAGCAGTACTTC
. | TRBJ1-2 | many | TRBV3-1 | CASSQYDSENYGYTF | TGTGCCAGCAGCCAATATGACAGTGAGAACTATGGCTACACCTTC
TRBD1 | TRBJ2-7 | many | TRBV25-1 | CASSEGQGEFYEQYF | TGTGCCAGCAGTGAAGGACAGGGGGAATTCTACGAGCAGTACTTC
. | TRBJ1-5 | many | TRBV9 | CASSSYPSNQPQHF | TGTGCCAGCAGCTCTTACCCTAGCAATCAGCCCCAGCATTTT
TRBD2 | TRBJ2-7 | . | TRBV11-2 | CASSFKLAGGEQYF | TGTGCCAGCAGCTTCAAACTAGCGGGCGGGGAGCAGTACTTC
. | TRBJ1-2 | many | TRBV7-2 | CASSLGPGGGYTF | TGTGCCAGCAGCTTAGGCCCTGGCGGTGGCTACACCTTC
. | TRBJ2-7 | many | TRBV28 | CASSLGRDTTYEQYF | TGTGCCAGCAGTTTAGGACGGGACACAACCTACGAGCAGTACTTC
. | TRBJ2-7 | . | TRBV12-3/TRBV12-4 | CASSPEKTSYEQYF | TGTGCCAGCAGCCCTGAGAAAACGTCCTACGAGCAGTACTTC
. | TRBJ1-2 | . | TRBV12-3/TRBV12-4 | CASSLRRTGGTVGYTF | TGTGCCAGCTCTCTCCGGAGGACGGGGGGAACTGTTGGCTACACCTTC
TRBD2 | TRBJ2-7 | . | TRBV6-2/TRBV6-3 | CASSTGGMRTYEQYF | TGTGCCAGCAGCACCGGGGGGATGCGGACCTACGAGCAGTACTTC
TRBD1 | TRBJ2-2 | . | TRBV11-3 | CASSEIRTGKEPFF | TGTGCCAGCAGCGAGATACGGACAGGGAAAGAGCCGTTTTTT
. | TRBJ2-7 | many | TRBV12-3/TRBV12-4 | CASSLWQNYEQYF | TGTGCCAGCAGTTTATGGCAGAACTACGAGCAGTACTTC
TRBD1 | TRBJ1-3 | many | TRBV7-2 | CASSPRQGSGNTIYF | TGTGCCAGCAGCCCTCGACAGGGCTCTGGAAACACCATATATTTT
TRBD1 | TRBJ2-7 | once | TRBV6-4 | CASSRRTGLSWGYEQYF | TGTGCCAGCAGTAGACGGACAGGGCTATCTTGGGGCTACGAGCAGTACTTC
. | TRBJ1-1 | . | TRBV28 | CASSGGRATEAFF | TGTGCCAGCAGTGGAGGGAGGGCCACTGAAGCTTTCTTT
TRBD2 | TRBJ2-7 | . | TRBV19 | CASSPKAGEGYEQYF | TGTGCCAGTAGTCCCAAGGCGGGAGAGGGTTACGAGCAGTACTTC
. | TRBJ2-2 | . | TRBV7-2 | CASSLAQAATGELFF | TGTGCCAGCAGCTTAGCTCAAGCGGCCACCGGGGAGCTGTTTTTT